Listed here are 6 T cell receptor beta chains from one sample, sequenced in a study of T and B cells in COVID-19 patients. From blood, roughly 220-550 ng of genomic DNA served as TRB template. TRB rearrangements were amplified by multiplex PCR with BIOMED2 TRB-A/B primers. TCRdb called the multiplex PCR reads again in MiXCR, with one record for every CDR3 protein. This table holds under 7,000 distinct CDR3 sequences, 25% to 30% found once. Sequencing used blood. These receptors all come from a human donor with active COVID-19.

This clonotype is classed as medium-sized (0.01 to 0.1%). The chain carries TRBV13 and TRBJ2-2; the D is unclear. V was trimmed by 2 bases and J by 3 bases, leaving 4 bases between them. CDR3 length: 13 residues. CDR1 and CDR2 from the germline V gene are PRHDT and FYEKMQ (reference sequence). This chain's CDR3 is CASSLLYTGELFF. CDR3 bases: TGTGCCAGCAGCTTACTGTACACCGGGGAGCTGTTTTTT. The full variable domain, rest sourced from reference TRBV13 and TRBJ2-2, is AAGVIQSPRHLIKEKRETATLKCYPIPRHDTVYWYQQGPGQDPQFLISFYEKMQSDKGSIPDRFSAQQFSDYHSELNMSSLELGDSALYFCASSLLYTGELFFGEGSRLTVL.

Judged by abundance, this clonotype is medium-sized. The chain uses TRBV6-1 and TRBJ2-2; a weak D match, TRBD1 (5 bases). Per the germline V gene, CDR1 is MNHNS and CDR2 is SASEGT. The CDR3 length is 15 residues. Deletions cut 1 base from V and 7 bases from J, with 13 bases between. CDR3 in amino acids: CASSEVRGGYGELFF. CDR3 in DNA: TGTGCCAGCAGTGAAGTAAGGGGCGGCTACGGGGAGCTGTTTTTT.

Regarding this clonotype: No conserved phenylalanine or tryptophan ends this CDR3, so it is likely a read error. It is unclear where the CDR3 begins or ends on the DNA, so no DNA is shown, and the CDR3 is as TCRdb lists it. The V call is TRBV19, the J call TRBJ2-3; TRBD2 reflects the table's D call only, with no check against the DNA. Germline V gene lookup returns CDR1 LNHDA and CDR2 SQIVND (reference sequence). The CDR3 length equals 12 residues, ends included. The CDR3 spells CASSGTSETVLG.

This clonotype has only a few counts. The chain is built from TRBV5-5 and TRBJ2-3; TRBD1 might be the D (6 bases). V was clipped by 0 bases and J by 0 bases, with 8 bases between them. This CDR3 contains 15 residues. CDR1 and CDR2 from the germline V gene are SGHKS and YYEKEE (reference sequence). CDR3 amino acids: CASSLGQASTDTQYF. In nucleotides, the CDR3 is TGTGCCAGCAGCTTGGGACAGGCTAGCACAGATACGCAGTATTTT. The full variable domain, rest sourced from reference TRBV5-5 and TRBJ2-3, is DAGVTQSPTHLIKTRGQQVTLRCSPISGHKSVSWYQQVLGQGPQFIFQYYEKEERGRGNFPDRFSARQFPNYSSELNVNALLLGDSALYLCASSLGQASTDTQYFGPGTRLTVL.

By proportion, this clonotype is medium-sized. CDR3 amino acids: CASSPPSPGGEKLFF. The CDR3 nucleotides are TGTGCCAGCTCACCACCAAGTCCGGGTGGTGAAAAACTGTTTTTT. The J gene is TRBJ1-4, the V gene TRBV18; D is uncertain. V lost 0 bases to trimming and J lost 7 bases, with 12 bases between them. The CDR3 consists of 15 residues. Germline V gives CDR1 KGHSH, CDR2 LQKENI.

This clonotype occurred many times. The chain combines TRBV6-1 with TRBJ1-4; weak D call: TRBD1 (5 bases). This CDR3 contains 16 residues. CDR1 MNHNS and CDR2 SASEGT come from the germline V gene. Between the trimmed V and J ends, which lost 1 base and 4 bases, there was a span of 13 bases. Written as DNA, the CDR3 is TGTGCCAGCAGTGAAGATTACAGGTCGCTTAATGAAAAACTGTTTTTT. Translating gives CASSEDYRSLNEKLFF.